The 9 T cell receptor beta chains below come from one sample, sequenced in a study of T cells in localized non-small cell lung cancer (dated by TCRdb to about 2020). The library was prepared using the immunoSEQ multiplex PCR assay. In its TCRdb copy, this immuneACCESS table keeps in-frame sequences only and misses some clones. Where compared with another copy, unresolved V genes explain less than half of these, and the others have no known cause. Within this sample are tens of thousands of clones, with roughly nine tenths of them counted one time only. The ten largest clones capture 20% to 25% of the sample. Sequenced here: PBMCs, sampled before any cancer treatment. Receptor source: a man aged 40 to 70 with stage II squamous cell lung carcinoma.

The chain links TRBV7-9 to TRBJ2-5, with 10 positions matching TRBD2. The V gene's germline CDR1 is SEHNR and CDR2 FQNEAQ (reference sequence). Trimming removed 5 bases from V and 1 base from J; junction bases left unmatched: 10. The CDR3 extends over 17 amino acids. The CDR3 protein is CASSPPLAGDGQETQYF. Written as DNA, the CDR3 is TGTGCCAGCAGCCCTCCTCTAGCGGGAGATGGCCAAGAGACCCAGTACTTC.

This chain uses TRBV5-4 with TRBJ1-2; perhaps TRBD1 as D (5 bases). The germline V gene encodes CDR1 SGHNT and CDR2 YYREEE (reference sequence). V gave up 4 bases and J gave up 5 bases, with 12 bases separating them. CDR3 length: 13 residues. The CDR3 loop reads CASSVGVGYGYTF. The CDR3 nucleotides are TGTGCCAGCAGCGTAGGGGTGGGGTATGGCTACACCTTC.

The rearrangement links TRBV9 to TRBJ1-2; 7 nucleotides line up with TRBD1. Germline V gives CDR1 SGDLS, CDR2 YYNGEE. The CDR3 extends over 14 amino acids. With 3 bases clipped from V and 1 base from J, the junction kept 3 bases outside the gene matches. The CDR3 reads CASSGDRYNYGYTF. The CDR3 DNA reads TGTGCCAGCAGCGGGGACAGATATAACTATGGCTACACCTTC.

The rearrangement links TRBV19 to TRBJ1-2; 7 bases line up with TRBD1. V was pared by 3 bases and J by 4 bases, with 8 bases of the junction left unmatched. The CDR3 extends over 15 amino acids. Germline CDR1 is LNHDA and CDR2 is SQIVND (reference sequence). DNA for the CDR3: TGTGCCAGTAGTATGGAGACAGGGTGGAGCTATGGCTACACCTTC. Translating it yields CASSMETGWSYGYTF. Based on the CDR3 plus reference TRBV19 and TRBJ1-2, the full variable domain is DGGITQSPKYLFRKEGQNVTLSCEQNLNHDAMYWYRQDPGQGLRLIYYSQIVNDFQKGDIAEGYSVSREKKESFPLTVTSAQKNPTAFYLCASSMETGWSYGYTFGSGTRLTVV.

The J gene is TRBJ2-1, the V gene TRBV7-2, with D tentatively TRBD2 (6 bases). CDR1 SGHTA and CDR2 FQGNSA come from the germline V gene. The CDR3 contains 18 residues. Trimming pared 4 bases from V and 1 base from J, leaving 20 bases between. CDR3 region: CASSSNRPWDFSYNEQFF. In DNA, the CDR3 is TGTGCCAGCAGCTCAAACCGCCCATGGGACTTTTCCTACAATGAGCAGTTCTTC.

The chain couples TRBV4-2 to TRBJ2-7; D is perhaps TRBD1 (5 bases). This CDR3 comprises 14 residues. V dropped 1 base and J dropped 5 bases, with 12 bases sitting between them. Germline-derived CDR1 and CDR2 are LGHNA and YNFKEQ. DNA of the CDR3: TGTGCCAGCAGCCAAGTGGGCCAGGGAAACGAGCAGTACTTC. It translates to CASSQVGQGNEQYF.

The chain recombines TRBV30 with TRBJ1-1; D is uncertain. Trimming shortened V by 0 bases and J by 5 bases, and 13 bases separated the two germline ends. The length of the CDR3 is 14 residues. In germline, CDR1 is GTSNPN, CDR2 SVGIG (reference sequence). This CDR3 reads CAWSVPWRITEAFF. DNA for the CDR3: TGTGCCTGGAGTGTACCCTGGCGGATTACTGAAGCTTTCTTT.

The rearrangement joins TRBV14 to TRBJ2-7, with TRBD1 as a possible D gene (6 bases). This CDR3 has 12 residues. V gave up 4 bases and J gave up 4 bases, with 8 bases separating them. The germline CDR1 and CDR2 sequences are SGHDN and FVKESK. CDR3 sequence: CASSPQGYEQYF. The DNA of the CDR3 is TGTGCCAGCAGCCCTCAGGGGTACGAGCAGTACTTC.

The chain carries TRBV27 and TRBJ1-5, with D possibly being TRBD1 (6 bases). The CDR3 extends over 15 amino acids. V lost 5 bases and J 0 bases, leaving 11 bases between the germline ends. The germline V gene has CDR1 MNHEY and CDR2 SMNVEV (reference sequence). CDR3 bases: TGTGCCAGCAGTCCCGGGGGCGGTAGCAATCAGCCCCAGCATTTT. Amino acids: CASSPGGGSNQPQHF.